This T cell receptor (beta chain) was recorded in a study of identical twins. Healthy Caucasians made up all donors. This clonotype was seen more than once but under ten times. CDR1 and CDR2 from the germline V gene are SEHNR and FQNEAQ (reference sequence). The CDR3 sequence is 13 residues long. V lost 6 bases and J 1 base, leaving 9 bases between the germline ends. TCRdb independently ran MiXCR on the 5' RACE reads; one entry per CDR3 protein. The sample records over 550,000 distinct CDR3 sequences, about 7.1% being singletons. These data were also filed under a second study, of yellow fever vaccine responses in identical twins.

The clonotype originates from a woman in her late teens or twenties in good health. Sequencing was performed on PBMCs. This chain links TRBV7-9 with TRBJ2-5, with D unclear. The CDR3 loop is CASRDPAQETQYF. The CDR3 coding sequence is TGTGCCAGCAGAGACCCTGCCCAAGAGACCCAGTACTTC.